This TCR beta chain was identified during a study of control samples from healthy donors and cancer patients. Only in-frame clones appear in the TCRdb table, and some are missing; sequencing was by immunoSEQ multiplex PCR. The repertoire holds 120,000 or so clones, roughly 92% seen once, with about 0.6% in the top ten. This CDR3 has 15 amino acids. The V gene lost 0 bases and the J gene lost 3 bases, with 11 bases spanning the gap. Germline CDR1 is SGHRS and CDR2 is YFSETQ. This TCR was sampled from an elderly man with head and neck cancer. The chain uses TRBV5-1 and TRBJ2-3; a weak D match, TRBD2 (6 bases). Sequences were obtained from PBMCs. The CDR3 reads CASSLAGARTDTQYF. The CDR3 DNA reads TGCGCCAGCAGCTTGGCGGGAGCCCGTACAGATACGCAGTATTTT.